This T cell receptor (beta chain) comes out of a study of response to subunit inactivated influenza vaccine. Notes on the study in general: After each seasonal influenza vaccination, few new T cells are recruited, the authors suggested.

Germline V gene data show CDR1 as SGHKS and CDR2 as YYEKEE (reference sequence). Trimming cost V 4 bases and J 5 bases, with 9 bases left between them. This CDR3 has 12 amino acids. MiXCR, run by TCRdb on the RT-PCR reads, gives a single entry per CDR3 protein. The sample yields 530,000 or so distinct CDR3 sequences, roughly 12% seen once. On this clonotype: The target antigen is unknown.

The TCR was taken from a man between 50 and 59 years old who received an inactivated influenza vaccine. Sequenced here: PBMCs from blood, sampled on the day of vaccination. This chain uses TRBV5-5 with TRBJ2-5, with D possibly matching TRBD1 (6 bases). The CDR3 region has the DNA TGTGCCAGCAGCGCAGGGGTGGAGACCCAGTACTTC. Translation: CASSAGVETQYF.